This TCR beta chain was sequenced for a study of shared clonotypes between healthy human individuals (dated by TCRdb to the early 2020s). Broadly, across the study: A few men and a couple of women, aged 18 to 49 years, made up the cohort. Per donor, three plates each were used for CD4 naive and CD4 memory, two for CD8 naive, and one for CD8 memory. To estimate repertoire size and how much clonotypes are shared between individuals, the study performed deep sequencing of blood TCR repertoires from 4 to 6 healthy adults. Different laboratories and diverse techniques were used to prepare libraries and sequence TCR repertoires, to increase sequencing depth and limit assay-specific biases. Per donor, leukapheresis produced somewhere between about 0.8 and 9 billion PBMCs. Here is what the overall study found, with its caveats: Naive subsets generally had larger estimated clonotype richness than memory subsets. Pairwise subsampling indicated that sequencing depth was expected to affect the degree of clonotype sharing among donors. Clonotypes shared by all four sorted-subset donors showed higher generation probabilities than non-shared clonotypes. Even with the large sequencing depth, rarefaction of the sorted-subset datasets indicated that sequencing was incomplete. The genetic and exposure-history diversity represented was limited by the small number of donors. When a handful of donors were compared, the shared fraction of clonotypes was approximately 5% for naive CD4, 3% to 4% for naive CD8, roughly 2.5% for memory CD4, and roughly 0.4% for memory CD8. Only blood was sampled, and tissue TCR repertoires likely differ from those in blood.

The germline V end is reduced by 0 bases and the J end by 1 base; junction bases left unmatched: 7. From the cysteine up to the phenylalanine, the CDR3 has a length of 17 residues. Of the read, only the CDR3 DNA is kept; its 51 bases are in frame from base 1. CDR1 and CDR2, looked up from the germline V gene (reference sequence), are SGHNT and YYREEE. The donors were healthy, HIV-negative adults with no recently reported acute infections or vaccinations. All donors were Caucasian adults living in Nashville, Tennessee, USA. Magnetic negative selection was used to enrich CD4+ T cells, after which naive cells were positively selected on CD45RA and the negative fraction became the memory subset. After blood collection by leukapheresis, PBMCs were isolated using Ficoll-Histopaque density gradient centrifugation and then cryopreserved in the vapor phase of liquid nitrogen. Analytical flow cytometry was used to check the purity and quantity of every magnetically sorted T cell population. Genomic DNA was isolated from each sorted fraction and quantified by UV absorbance on a Nanodrop 2000c.

In regard to this clone: Its binding antigen is unknown. No base quality values were provided; no much bigger clone lies one nucleotide off.

TCR CDR3 regions were amplified from genomic DNA by multiplex PCR using the deep immunoSEQ assay. For each cell subset, the extracted genomic DNA was distributed evenly across all wells of several immunoSEQ 96-well plates, and each plate served as one replicate. For sorted subsets, each replicate PCR was loaded with approximately 200 ng genomic DNA, equivalent to 30,000 or so T cell genomes. Purified libraries were quantified with a Qubit 3.0 fluorometer, sized on a Bioanalyzer 2100, and re-quantified with the KAPA Library Quantification kit. Each immunoSEQ 96-well plate was sequenced on its own single-read 150-cycle Illumina NextSeq 550 flow cell. As for the original processing: Because the immunoSEQ output held only junctional sequences and lacked quality scores, the filtering could not match the filtering applied to full-length reads. To assign V/J genes and CDR3, sequences were annotated against IMGT germline references using PyIR, a Python wrapper for IgBLAST v1.9. Reads with weak V/J assignments (E-value above 1e-6), missing CDR3, stop codons, out-of-frame junctions, or ambiguous translated residues were removed. V3J clonotypes were defined as sequences sharing the same inferred V gene, J gene, and CDR3 amino acid sequence. The percentage overlap between two repertoires was calculated by dividing the number of shared unique clonotypes by the size of the smaller repertoire. Repertoire richness was assessed with RTK rarefaction, the Chao1 estimator, and Recon v2.1 estimates of unobserved clonotypes. Generation probabilities for all TCRbeta clonotypes obtained by the gDNA method from a handful of donors were computed using OLGA. In TCRdb, the immuneACCESS table is reduced to in-frame sequences with V and J assigned. These tables do not hold every clone; where another copy was compared, an unresolved V gene accounts for under half, and the others remain unexplained. The V and J calls and clone size come from that table; D and trimming were worked out from the DNA. This sample lists more than 900,000 clones; around 78% were detected once. The top ten hold more than 0.55% of the sample.

This receptor was taken from a young man in good health. Some clones in this sample may be carry-over from other donors' samples. Here the chain combines TRBV5-4 and TRBJ2-7; TRBD2 agrees with 10 junctional bases. Source material: memory CD4+ T cells from PBMCs. This specimen's cell subset or site label, interpreted: CD45RA-negative fraction. The sequenced DNA: TGTGCCAGCAGCTTGGATGGGAGCGGGAGGGAGTCCTACGAGCAGTACTTC. Its product reads: CASSLDGSGRESYEQYF.